This TCR beta chain was found in a study of blood T cell repertoires in COVID-19. Across the whole study: Samples taken during acute and convalescent COVID-19 were collected in the United States, Italy and Spain. T cells, B-cell-depleted T cells, or PBMCs provided the cDNA or gDNA that served as material.

The CDR3 is 16 residues long. CDR1 is LNHNV, CDR2 YYDKDF, per germline (reference sequence). The V end was cut by 3 bases, the J end by 5 bases, with 19 bases between. The method was immunoSEQ multiplex PCR; TCRdb's version includes in-frame clones alone and lacks a portion of them. The sample has over 150,000 clones, 90% seen once. What was sequenced was peripheral blood. The chain recombines TRBV15 with TRBJ2-5; TRBD2 is a possible D gene (6 bases). This clonotype originated in a man aged 50 or older with acute or convalescent COVID-19. CDR3 bases: TGTGCCACCAGCAGCGCGCCCCCTAGCGCTCGGGAGACCCAGTACTTC. This gives the protein CATSSAPPSARETQYF. Looking up the rest from reference TRBV15 and TRBJ2-5 gives the full variable domain: DAMVIQNPRYQVTQFGKPVTLSCSQTLNHNVMYWYQQKSSQAPKLLFHYYDKDFNNEADTPDNFQSRRPNTSFCFLDIRSPGLGDTAMYLCATSSAPPSARETQYFGPGTRLLVL.